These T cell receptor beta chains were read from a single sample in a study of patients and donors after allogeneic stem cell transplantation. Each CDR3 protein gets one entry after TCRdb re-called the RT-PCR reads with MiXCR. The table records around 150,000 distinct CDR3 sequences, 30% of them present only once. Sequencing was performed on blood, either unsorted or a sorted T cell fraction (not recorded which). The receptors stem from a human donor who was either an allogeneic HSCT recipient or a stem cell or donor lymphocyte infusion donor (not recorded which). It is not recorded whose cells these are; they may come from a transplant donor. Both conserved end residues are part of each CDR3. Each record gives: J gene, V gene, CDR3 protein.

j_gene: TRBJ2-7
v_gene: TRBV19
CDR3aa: CASSILDNGNEQYF

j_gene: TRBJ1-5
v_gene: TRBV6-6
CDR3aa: CASSYGRSDSNQPQHF

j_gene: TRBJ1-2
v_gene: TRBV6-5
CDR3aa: CASSYGRGGGYTF

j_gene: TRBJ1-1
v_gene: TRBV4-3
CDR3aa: CASSQDLQWAEAFF

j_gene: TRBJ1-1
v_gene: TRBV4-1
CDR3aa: CASSPRVAGTEAFF

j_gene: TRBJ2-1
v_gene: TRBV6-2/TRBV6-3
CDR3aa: CAIRTSRNEQFF

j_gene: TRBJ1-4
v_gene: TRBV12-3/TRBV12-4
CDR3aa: CASSFESEKLFF

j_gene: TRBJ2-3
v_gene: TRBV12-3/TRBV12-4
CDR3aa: CASSLTSGRSTDTQYF

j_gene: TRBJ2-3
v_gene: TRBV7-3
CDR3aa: CASSLFSSTDTQYF

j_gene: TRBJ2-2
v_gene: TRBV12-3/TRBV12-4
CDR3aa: CASSFTSGRAFSTGELFF

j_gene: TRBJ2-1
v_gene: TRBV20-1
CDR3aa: CSARTAEQFF

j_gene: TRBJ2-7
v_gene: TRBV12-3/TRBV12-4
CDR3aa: CASSLTAGLYEQYF

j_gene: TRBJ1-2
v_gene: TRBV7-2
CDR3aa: CAGRPDRGSYGYTF

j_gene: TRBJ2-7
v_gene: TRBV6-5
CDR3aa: CASSYGGFASYEQYF

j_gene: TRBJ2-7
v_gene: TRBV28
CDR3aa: CASSFSRTSGSRQYF

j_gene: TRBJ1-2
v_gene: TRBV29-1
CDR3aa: CSVDTEYYGYTF

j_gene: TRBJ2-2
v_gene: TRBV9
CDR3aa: CASSDNRGTWNTGELFF

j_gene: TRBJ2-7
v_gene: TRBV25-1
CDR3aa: CASSEYFTSHEQYF

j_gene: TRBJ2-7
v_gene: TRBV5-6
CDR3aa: CASSLVTGIYEQYF

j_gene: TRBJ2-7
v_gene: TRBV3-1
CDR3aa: CASSQVSRAEPSHEQYF

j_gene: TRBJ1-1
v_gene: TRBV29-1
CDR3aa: CSVDRANTEAFF

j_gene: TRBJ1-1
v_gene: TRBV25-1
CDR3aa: CASSAARATEAFF

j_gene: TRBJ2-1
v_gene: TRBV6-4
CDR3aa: CASSRIGTSGRVTYNEQFF

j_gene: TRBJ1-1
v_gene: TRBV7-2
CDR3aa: CASSLEVGRGTEAFF

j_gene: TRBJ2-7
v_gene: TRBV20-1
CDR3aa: CSAKTSGIYEQYF

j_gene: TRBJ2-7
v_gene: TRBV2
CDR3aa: CASSERTSLGYEQYF

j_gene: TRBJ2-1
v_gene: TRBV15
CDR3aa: CATSRDRSLGGTYNEQFF

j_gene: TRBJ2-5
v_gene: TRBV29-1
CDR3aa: CSVHPGLHRETQYF

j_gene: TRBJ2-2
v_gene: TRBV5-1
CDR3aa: CASSLLDRGHVGELFF

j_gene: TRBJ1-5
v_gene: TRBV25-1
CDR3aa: CASSEPERGQPQHF

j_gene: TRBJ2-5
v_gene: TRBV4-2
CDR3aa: CASSQGGLWETQYF

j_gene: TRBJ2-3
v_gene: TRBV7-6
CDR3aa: CASSFSGTSGTDTQYF

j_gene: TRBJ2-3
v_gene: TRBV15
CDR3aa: CATSRLTTDTQYF

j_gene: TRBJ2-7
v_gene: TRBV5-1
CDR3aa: CASSQPGPDYEQYF

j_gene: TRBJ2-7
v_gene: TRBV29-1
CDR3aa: CSVQWGSSYEQYF

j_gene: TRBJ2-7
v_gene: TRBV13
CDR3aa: CASSFGTNYEQYF

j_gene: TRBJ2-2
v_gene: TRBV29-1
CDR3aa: CSVELAGGYTGELFF

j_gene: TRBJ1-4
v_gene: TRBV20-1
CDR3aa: CSARDVDGEKLFF

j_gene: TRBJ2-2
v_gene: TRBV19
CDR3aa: CASSLTPGELFF

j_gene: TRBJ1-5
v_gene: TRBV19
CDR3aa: CASTSYSNQPQHF

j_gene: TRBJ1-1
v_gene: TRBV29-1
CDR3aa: CSVKQGPSTEAFF

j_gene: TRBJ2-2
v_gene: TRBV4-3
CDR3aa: CASRDRDTYTGELFF

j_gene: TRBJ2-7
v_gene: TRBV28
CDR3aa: CASSPRDRNEQYF

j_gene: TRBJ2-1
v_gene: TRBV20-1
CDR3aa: CSAKVPGLVDEQFF

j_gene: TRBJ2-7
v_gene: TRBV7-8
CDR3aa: CASSLEELVDSPPYEQYF

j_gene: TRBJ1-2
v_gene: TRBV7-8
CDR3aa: CASSPSQVGGYTF

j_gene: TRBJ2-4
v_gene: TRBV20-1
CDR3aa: CSVPPGPLLGGENIQYF

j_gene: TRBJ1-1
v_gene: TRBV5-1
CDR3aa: CASSSIVSGQVNTEAFF

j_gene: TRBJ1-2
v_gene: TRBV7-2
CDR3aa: CASSLDPGTDYGYTF

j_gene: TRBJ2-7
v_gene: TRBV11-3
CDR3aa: CASSLAGGETYEQYF

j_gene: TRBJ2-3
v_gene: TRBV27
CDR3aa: CATATGRADTQYF

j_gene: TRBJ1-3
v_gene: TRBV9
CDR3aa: CASSVEGVTGNTIYF

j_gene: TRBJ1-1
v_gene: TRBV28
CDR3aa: CASSLSGGGTEAFF